This T cell receptor beta chain was profiled in a study of early T cells in non-severe SARS-CoV-2 infection. This CDR3 has 15 amino acids. Per the germline V gene, CDR1 is SSHAT and CDR2 is FNYEAQ (reference sequence). V was pared by 4 bases and J by 5 bases, with 9 bases of the junction left unmatched. cDNA molecules, individually, were tagged with unique molecular identifiers. TCRdb reprocessed the 5' RACE reads with MiXCR, giving one entry per CDR3 protein. The sample contains fewer than 80,000 distinct CDR3 sequences, roughly an eighth of which appear only once. This TCR came from an adult who was a healthcare worker with PCR-confirmed SARS-CoV-2 infection or an uninfected control (not recorded which). This chain joins TRBV7-7 and TRBJ2-7; 9 bases are shared with TRBD1. What was sequenced was whole blood. The CDR3 DNA follows: TGTGCCAGCAGCTCGGTAAGGACAGGGGTAAACGAGCAGTACTTC. Encoded protein: CASSSVRTGVNEQYF.